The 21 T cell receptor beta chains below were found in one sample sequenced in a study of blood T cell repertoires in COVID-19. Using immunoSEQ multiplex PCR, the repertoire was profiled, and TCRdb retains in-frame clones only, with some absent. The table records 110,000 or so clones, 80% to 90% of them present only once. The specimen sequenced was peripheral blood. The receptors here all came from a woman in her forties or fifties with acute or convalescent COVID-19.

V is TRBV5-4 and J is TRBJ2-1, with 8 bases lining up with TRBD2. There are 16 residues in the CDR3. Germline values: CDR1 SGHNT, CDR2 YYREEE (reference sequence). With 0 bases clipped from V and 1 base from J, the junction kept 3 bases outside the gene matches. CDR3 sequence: CASSLVLAGSYNEQFF. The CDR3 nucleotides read TGTGCCAGCAGCTTGGTATTAGCGGGATCCTACAATGAGCAGTTCTTC. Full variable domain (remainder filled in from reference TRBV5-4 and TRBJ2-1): ETGVTQSPTHLIKTRGQQVTLRCSSQSGHNTVSWYQQALGQGPQFIFQYYREEENGRGNFPPRFSGLQFPNYSSELNVNALELDDSALYLCASSLVLAGSYNEQFFGPGTRLTVL.

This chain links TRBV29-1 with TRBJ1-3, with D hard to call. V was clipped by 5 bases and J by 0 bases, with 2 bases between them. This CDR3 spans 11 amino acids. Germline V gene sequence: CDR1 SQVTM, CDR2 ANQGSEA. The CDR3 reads CSVYSGNTIYF. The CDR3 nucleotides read TGCAGCGTTTACTCTGGAAACACCATATATTTT.

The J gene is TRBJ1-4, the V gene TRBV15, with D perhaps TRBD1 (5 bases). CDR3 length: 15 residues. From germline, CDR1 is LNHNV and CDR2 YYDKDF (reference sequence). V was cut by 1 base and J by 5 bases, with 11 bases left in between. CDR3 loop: CATSRGGTGNEKLFF. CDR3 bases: TGTGCCACCAGCAGAGGCGGGACGGGCAATGAAAAACTGTTTTTT.

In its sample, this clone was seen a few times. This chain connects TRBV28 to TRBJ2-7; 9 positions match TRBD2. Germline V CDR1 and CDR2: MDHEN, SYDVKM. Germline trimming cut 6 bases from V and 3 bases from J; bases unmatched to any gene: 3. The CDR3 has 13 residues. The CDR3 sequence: CASRGTSSYEQYF. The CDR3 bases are TGTGCCAGCAGGGGGACTAGCAGCTACGAGCAGTACTTC.

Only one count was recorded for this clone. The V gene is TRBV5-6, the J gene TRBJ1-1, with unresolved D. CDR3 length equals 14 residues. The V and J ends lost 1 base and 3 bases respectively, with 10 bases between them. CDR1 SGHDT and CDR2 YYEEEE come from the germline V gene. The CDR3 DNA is TGTGCCAGCAGCTTGCCGGGGAGGGACACTGAAGCTTTCTTT. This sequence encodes CASSLPGRDTEAFF.

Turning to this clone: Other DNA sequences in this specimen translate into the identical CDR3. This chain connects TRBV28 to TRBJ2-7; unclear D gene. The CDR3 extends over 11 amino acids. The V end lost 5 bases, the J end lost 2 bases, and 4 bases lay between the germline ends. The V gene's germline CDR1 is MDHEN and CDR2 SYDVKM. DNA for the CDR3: TGTGCCAGCAGTCCTGCCTACGAGCAGTACTTC. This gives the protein CASSPAYEQYF.

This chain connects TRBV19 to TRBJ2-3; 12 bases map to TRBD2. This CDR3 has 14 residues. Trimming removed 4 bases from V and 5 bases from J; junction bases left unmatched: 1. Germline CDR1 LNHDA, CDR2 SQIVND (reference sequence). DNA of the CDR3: TGTGCCAGTAGTAGACTAGCGGGAGTAGATACGCAGTATTTT. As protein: CASSRLAGVDTQYF. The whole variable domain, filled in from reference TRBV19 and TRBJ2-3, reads DGGITQSPKYLFRKEGQNVTLSCEQNLNHDAMYWYRQDPGQGLRLIYYSQIVNDFQKGDIAEGYSVSREKKESFPLTVTSAQKNPTAFYLCASSRLAGVDTQYFGPGTRLTVL.

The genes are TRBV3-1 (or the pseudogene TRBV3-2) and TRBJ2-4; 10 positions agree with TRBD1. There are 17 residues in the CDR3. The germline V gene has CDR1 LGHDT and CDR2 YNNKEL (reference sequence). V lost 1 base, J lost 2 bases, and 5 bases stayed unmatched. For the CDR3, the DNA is TGTGCCAGCAGCCAAGTAGGGACAGGGGTATCCAAAAACATTCAGTACTTC. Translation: CASSQVGTGVSKNIQYF.

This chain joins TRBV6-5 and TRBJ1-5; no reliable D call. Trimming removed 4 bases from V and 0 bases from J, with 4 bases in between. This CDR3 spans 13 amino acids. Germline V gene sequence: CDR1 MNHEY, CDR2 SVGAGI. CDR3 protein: CASSLASNQPQHF. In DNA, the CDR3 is TGTGCCAGCAGTTTGGCTAGCAATCAGCCCCAGCATTTT.

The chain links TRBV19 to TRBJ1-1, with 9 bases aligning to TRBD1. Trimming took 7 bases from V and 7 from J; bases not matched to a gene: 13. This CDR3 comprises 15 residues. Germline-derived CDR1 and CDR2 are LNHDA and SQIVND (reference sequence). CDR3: CASTPGQGVRGEAFF. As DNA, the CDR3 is TGTGCCAGTACTCCGGGACAGGGTGTTCGCGGTGAAGCTTTCTTT.

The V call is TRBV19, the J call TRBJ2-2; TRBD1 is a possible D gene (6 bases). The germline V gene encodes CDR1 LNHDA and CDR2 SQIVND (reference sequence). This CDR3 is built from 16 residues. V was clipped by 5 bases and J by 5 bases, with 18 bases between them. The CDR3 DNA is TGTGCCAGTAGTCTATTGGAATGGACAGTGACCGGGGAGCTGTTTTTT. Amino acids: CASSLLEWTVTGELFF.

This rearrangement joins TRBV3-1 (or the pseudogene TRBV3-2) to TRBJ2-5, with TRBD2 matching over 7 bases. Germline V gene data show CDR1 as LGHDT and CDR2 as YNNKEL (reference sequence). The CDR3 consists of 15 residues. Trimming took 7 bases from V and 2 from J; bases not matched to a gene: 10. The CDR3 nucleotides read TGTGCCAGCACCCCTTATCCGCGGGGGCAAGAGACCCAGTACTTC. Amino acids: CASTPYPRGQETQYF.

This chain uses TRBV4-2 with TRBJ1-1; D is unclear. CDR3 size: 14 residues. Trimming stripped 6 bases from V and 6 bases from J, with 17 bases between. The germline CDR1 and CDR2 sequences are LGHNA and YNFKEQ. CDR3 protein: CASSTTEGGPEAFF. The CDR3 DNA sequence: TGTGCCAGCAGTACGACGGAGGGAGGACCTGAAGCTTTCTTT.

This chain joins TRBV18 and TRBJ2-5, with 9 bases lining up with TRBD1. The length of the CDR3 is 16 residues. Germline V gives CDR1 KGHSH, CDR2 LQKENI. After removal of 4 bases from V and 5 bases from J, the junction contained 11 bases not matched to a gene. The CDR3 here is CASSLPGQGPQETQYF. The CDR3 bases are TGTGCCAGCTCACTCCCGGGACAGGGTCCTCAGGAGACCCAGTACTTC.

The CDR3 is CASSQDRPGANTGELFF. The CDR3 coding sequence is TGCGCCAGCAGCCAAGATCGGCCGGGAGCAAACACCGGGGAGCTGTTTTTT. V gene TRBV4-3 combines with J gene TRBJ2-2; possibly TRBD2 for D (6 bases). V was pared by 0 bases and J by 2 bases, with 13 bases between. CDR3 size: 17 residues. The germline V gene encodes CDR1 LGHNA and CDR2 YSLEER.

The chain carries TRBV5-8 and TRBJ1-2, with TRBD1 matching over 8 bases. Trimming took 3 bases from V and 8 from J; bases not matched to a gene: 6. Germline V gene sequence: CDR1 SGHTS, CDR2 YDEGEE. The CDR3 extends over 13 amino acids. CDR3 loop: CASSWGQVKGYTF. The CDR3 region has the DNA TGTGCCAGCAGCTGGGGACAGGTCAAAGGCTACACCTTC.

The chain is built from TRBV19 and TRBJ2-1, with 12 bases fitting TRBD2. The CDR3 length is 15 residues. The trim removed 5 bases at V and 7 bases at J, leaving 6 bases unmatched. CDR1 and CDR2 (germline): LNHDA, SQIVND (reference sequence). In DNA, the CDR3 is TGTGCCAGTAGTGTTGGACTAGCGGGAAGAAATGAGCAGTTCTTC. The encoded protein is CASSVGLAGRNEQFF.

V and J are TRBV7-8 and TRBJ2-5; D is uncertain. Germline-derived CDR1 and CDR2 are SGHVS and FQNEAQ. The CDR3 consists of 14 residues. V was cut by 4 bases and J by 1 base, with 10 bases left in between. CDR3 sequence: CASSSGRLQETQYF. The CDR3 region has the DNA TGTGCCAGCAGCTCGGGTCGCCTCCAAGAGACCCAGTACTTC.

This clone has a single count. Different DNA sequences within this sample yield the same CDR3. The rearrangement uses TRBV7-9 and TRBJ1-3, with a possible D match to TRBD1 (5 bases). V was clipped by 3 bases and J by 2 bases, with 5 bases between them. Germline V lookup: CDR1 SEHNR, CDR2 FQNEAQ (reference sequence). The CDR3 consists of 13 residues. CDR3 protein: CASSLDTGNTIYF. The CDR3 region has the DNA TGTGCCAGCAGCTTGGACACTGGAAACACCATATATTTT.

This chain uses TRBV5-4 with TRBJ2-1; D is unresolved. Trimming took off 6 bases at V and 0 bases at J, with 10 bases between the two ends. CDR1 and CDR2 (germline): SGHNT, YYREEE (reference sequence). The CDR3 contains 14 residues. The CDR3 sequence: CASKPLSSYNEQFF. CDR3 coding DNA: TGTGCCAGCAAACCTCTAAGCTCCTACAATGAGCAGTTCTTC.

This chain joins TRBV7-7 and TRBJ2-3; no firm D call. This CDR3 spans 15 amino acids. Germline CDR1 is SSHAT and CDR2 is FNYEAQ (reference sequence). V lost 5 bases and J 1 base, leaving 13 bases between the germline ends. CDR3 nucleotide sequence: TGTGCCAGCAGCCCTACTGCCTCTGGCACAGATACGCAGTATTTT. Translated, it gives CASSPTASGTDTQYF.